This TCR beta chain stems from a study of T cell changes during pregnancy in multiple sclerosis. The data were produced by immunoSEQ multiplex PCR, yet TCRdb's version contains in-frame clones alone and is incomplete. Of over 85,000 clones listed, less than 95% are singletons. This CDR3 has 15 residues. After removal of 7 bases from V and 1 base from J, the junction contained 9 bases not matched to a gene. Per the germline V gene, CDR1 is SNHLY and CDR2 is FYNNEI. V and J are TRBV2 and TRBJ2-5; 7 bases line up with TRBD1. Sequencing was performed on peripheral blood, taken in the second trimester of pregnancy. This clonotype originated in a female donor in good health, enrolled as a control in a pregnancy study. CDR3 nucleotides: TGTGCCAGCAATCACGGGACAGTGGGCCAAGAGACCCAGTACTTC. Amino acids: CASNHGTVGQETQYF.